This is a list of T cell receptor beta chains from one sample in a study of T-cell memory formation after mild COVID-19. One entry per CDR3 protein, called by TCRdb with MiXCR from the 5' RACE reads. The sample has about 110,000 distinct CDR3 sequences, approximately 15% seen once; the top ten hold 30% to 45%. The source material was PBMCs or a T cell subset sorted from them (not recorded which). The receptors here all came from a man younger than 30 who had mild COVID-19 (a few samples of this study predate the infection). Cell type and time point are not known. Both conserved end residues are part of each CDR3. Rows may omit the clone size; those that give it use once, few, many or a size class.

many,TRBV29-1,TRBJ2-5,CSVATGFDRETQYF
few,TRBV6-2/TRBV6-3,TRBJ2-1,CASSASGLYNEQFF
many,TRBV4-2,TRBJ1-2,CASSQDSWTSSLGYTF
few,TRBV7-2,TRBJ2-5,CASSLTRETQYF
-,TRBV5-1,TRBJ1-2,CASSLGQDGYTF
-,TRBV24-1,TRBJ2-3,CATSDLRGGDTDTQYF
many,TRBV12-3/TRBV12-4,TRBJ2-5,CASSSKRLETQYF
few,TRBV25-1,TRBJ1-1,CASSMGRMNAFF
-,TRBV20-1,TRBJ1-1,CSARDTGGGSEAFF
many,TRBV4-2,TRBJ2-7,CASSPTSGGVTYEQYF
many,TRBV27,TRBJ1-2,CASSLLPVYGYTF
few,TRBV10-1,TRBJ2-4,CASSESRGAKNIQYF
few,TRBV11-2,TRBJ2-4,CASTHLTGGTLAKNIQYF
many,TRBV28,TRBJ2-7,CASSPLYEQYF
-,TRBV7-9,TRBJ2-1,CASSPGPNEQFF
few,TRBV4-2,TRBJ2-1,CASSQDPLGDEQFF
-,TRBV6-5,TRBJ1-2,CASRDRNRYGYTF
many,TRBV6-5,TRBJ1-5,CASSRTEEDQPQHF
-,TRBV6-2/TRBV6-3,TRBJ1-5,CASSYVGDQPQHF
-,TRBV12-3/TRBV12-4,TRBJ1-1,CASRARGPGTEAFF
-,TRBV5-1,TRBJ2-1,CASEGQGSYNEQFF
-,TRBV5-1,TRBJ2-1,CASSFSTGLSYNEQFF
few,TRBV7-9,TRBJ1-2,CASSSLDRYYGYTF
few,TRBV29-1,TRBJ2-5,CSVVWVNQETQYF
few,TRBV11-2,TRBJ2-3,CASSLPWTPGGTDTQYF
-,TRBV5-5,TRBJ1-3,CASSFRADSTSGNTIYF
-,TRBV4-3,TRBJ2-6,CASSQAPGSSGANVLTF
-,TRBV4-2,TRBJ1-1,CASSTTPQGADMNTEAFF
-,TRBV15,TRBJ2-5,CATSGGGQETQYF
few,TRBV7-9,TRBJ2-5,CASSPEGRLAETQYF
-,TRBV19,TRBJ2-1,CASSNTGTASNEQFF
-,TRBV27,TRBJ2-7,CARAWGARYEQYF
few,TRBV10-1,TRBJ2-7,CASSDPTSGDYEQYF
-,TRBV10-3,TRBJ2-6,CAATGVSGANVLTF
-,TRBV6-2/TRBV6-3,TRBJ2-3,CASFWGPTDTQYF
-,TRBV7-3,TRBJ2-2,CASSFSGGAHTGELFF
many,TRBV7-3,TRBJ2-1,CASSSTGYNEQFF
few,TRBV20-1,TRBJ2-3,CSARASVSDTQYF
-,TRBV7-3,TRBJ2-5,CASSLTGGEETQYF
many,TRBV4-3,TRBJ1-5,CASSQEQYSNQPQHF
-,TRBV29-1,TRBJ1-1,CSVLWDRAFF
few,TRBV9,TRBJ2-7,CASSVAQGASYEQYF
-,TRBV6-6,TRBJ2-3,CASSYRGRPQYF
-,TRBV4-2,TRBJ2-1,CASSQEALAGEQFF
few,TRBV2,TRBJ2-5,CASSGTGARQETQYF
few,TRBV4-3,TRBJ1-4,CASSQRTGIIEKLFF
few,TRBV4-2,TRBJ1-2,CASSQAGVRGYTF
-,TRBV6-2/TRBV6-3,TRBJ2-7,CASRSHSSYEQYF
few,TRBV7-9,TRBJ2-1,CASSLVAGSLNEQFF
-,TRBV12-3/TRBV12-4,TRBJ1-1,CASSQGRVTEAFF
few,TRBV28,TRBJ2-2,CASTLWVYPDANTGELFF
few,TRBV29-1,TRBJ2-5,CSVELAGNLQETQYF
few,TRBV2,TRBJ2-2,CASRKNTGELFF
few,TRBV5-1,TRBJ2-4,CASSDGGTGAGAKNIQYF
many,TRBV4-2,TRBJ2-1,CASSPRLHNEQFF
-,TRBV9,TRBJ2-1,CASSDTGGPSNEQFF
few,TRBV7-6,TRBJ2-1,CASSDLAGGHNEQFF
-,TRBV7-6,TRBJ2-2,CASSLRPQGAAGELFF
few,TRBV10-3,TRBJ2-2,CAISDPVGVTGELFF